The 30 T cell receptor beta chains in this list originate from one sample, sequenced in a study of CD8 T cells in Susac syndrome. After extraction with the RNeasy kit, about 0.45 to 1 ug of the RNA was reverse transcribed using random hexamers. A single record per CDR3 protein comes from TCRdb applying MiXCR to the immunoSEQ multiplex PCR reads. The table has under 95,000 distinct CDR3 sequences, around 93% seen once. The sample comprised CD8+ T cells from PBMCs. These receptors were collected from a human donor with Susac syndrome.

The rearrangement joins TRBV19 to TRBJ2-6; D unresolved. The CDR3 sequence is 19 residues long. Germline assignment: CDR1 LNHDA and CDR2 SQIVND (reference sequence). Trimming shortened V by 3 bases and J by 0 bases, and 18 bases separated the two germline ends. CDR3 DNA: TGTGCCAGTAGTATGGAAGGTGGCCCTGATTTCTCTGGGGCCAACGTCCTGACTTTC. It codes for CASSMEGGPDFSGANVLTF.

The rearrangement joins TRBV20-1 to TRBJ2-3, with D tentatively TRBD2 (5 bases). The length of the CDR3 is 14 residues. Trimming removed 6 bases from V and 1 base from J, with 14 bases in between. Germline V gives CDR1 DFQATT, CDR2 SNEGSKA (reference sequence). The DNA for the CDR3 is TGCAGTGCCCTTTTTCCGGAGGGCACAGATACGCAGTATTTT. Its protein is CSALFPEGTDTQYF.

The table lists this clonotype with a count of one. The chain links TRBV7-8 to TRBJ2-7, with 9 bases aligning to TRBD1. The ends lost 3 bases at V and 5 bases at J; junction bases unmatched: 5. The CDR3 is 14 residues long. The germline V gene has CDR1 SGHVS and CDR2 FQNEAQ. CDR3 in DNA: TGTGCCAGCAGCTTTCTGGGACAGGGTGACGAGCAGTACTTC. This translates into CASSFLGQGDEQYF.

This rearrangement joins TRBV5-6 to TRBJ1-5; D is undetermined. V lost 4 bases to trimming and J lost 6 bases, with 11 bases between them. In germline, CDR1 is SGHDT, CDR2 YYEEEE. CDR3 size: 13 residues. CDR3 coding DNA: TGTGCCAGCAGCCCAGGAGCGGGTCAGCCCCAGCATTTT. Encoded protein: CASSPGAGQPQHF.

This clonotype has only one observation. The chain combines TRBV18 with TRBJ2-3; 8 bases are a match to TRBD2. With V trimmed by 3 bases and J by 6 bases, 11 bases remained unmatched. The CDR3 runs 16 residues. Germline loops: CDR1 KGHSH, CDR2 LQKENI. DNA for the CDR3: TGTGCCAGCTCACCGATTAGCGGGGAGCACATGGATACGCAGTATTTT. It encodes CASSPISGEHMDTQYF.

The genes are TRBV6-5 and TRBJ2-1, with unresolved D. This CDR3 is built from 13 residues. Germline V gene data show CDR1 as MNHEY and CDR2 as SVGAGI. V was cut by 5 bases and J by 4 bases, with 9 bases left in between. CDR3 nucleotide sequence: TGTGCCAGCAGTACCTCGCGGTACAATGAGCAGTTCTTC. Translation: CASSTSRYNEQFF.

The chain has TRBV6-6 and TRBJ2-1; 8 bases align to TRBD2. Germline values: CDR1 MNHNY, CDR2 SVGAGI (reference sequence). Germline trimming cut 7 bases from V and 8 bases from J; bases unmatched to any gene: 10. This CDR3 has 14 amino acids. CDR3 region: CASIGAGVPDEQFF. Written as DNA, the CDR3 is TGTGCCAGCATAGGAGCGGGAGTACCGGATGAGCAGTTCTTC.

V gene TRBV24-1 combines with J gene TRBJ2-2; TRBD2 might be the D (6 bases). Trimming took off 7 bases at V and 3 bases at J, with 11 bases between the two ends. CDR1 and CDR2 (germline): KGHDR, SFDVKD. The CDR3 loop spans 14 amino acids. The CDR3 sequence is CATSVPSDTGELFF. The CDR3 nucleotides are TGTGCCACCAGCGTGCCTAGCGACACCGGGGAGCTGTTTTTT.

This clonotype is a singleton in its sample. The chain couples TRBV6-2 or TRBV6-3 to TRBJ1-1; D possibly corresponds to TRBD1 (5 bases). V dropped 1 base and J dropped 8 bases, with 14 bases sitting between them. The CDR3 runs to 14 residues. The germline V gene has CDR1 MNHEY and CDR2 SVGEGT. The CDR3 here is CASSYFPGLQEAFF. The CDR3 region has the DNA TGTGCCAGCAGTTACTTTCCAGGGCTCCAAGAAGCTTTCTTT.

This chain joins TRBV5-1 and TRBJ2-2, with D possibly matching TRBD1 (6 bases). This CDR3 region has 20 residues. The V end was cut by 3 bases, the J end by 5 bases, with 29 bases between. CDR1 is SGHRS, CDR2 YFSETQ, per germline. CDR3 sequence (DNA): TGCGCCAGCAGCTCACAGCTCCGGGACACATCCTTCTTGGGGACCGGGGAGCTGTTTTTT. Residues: CASSSQLRDTSFLGTGELFF. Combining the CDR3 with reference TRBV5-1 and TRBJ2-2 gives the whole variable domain KAGVTQTPRYLIKTRGQQVTLSCSPISGHRSVSWYQQTPGQGLQFLFEYFSETQRNKGNFPGRFSGRQFSNSRSEMNVSTLELGDSALYLCASSSQLRDTSFLGTGELFFGEGSRLTVL.

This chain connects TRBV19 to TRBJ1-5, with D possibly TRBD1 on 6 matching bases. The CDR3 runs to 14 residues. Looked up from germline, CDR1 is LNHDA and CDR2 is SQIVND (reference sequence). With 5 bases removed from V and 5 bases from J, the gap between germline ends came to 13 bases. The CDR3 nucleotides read TGTGCCAGTAGTCCCCCAGGGGCGGATCAGCCCCAGCATTTT. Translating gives CASSPPGADQPQHF.

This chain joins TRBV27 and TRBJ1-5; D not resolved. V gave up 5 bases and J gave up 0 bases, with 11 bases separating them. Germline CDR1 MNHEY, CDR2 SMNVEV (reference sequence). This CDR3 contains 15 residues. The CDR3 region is CASSPDWDSNQPQHF. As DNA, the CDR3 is TGTGCCAGCAGTCCCGATTGGGATAGCAATCAGCCCCAGCATTTT.

CDR3 in DNA: TGTGCCAGCAGTGAAGCAGCGTTCTATGGCTACACCTTC. It translates to CASSEAAFYGYTF. This chain links TRBV2 with TRBJ1-2; D unresolved. The CDR3 sequence is 13 residues long. Trimming removed 0 bases from V and 4 bases from J, with 6 bases in between. Germline V gene sequence: CDR1 SNHLY, CDR2 FYNNEI.

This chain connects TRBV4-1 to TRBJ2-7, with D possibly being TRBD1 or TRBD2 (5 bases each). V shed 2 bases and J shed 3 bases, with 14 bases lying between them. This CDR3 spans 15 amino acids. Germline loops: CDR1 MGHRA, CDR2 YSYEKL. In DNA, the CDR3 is TGCGCCAGCAGCCAAATAAGGGACGAGTACTACGAGCAGTACTTC. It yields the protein CASSQIRDEYYEQYF.

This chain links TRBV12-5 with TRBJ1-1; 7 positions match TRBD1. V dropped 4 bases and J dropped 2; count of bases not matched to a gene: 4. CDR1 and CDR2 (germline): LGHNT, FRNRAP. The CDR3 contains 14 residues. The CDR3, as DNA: TGTGCTAGTGGTTGGGGGACAGTTAACACTGAAGCTTTCTTT. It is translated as CASGWGTVNTEAFF.

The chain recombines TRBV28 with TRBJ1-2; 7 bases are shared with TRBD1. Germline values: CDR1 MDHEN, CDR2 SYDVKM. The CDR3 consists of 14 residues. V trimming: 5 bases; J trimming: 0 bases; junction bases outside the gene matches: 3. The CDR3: CASSLTGANYGYTF. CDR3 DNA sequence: TGTGCCAGCAGTCTCACAGGGGCTAACTATGGCTACACCTTC.

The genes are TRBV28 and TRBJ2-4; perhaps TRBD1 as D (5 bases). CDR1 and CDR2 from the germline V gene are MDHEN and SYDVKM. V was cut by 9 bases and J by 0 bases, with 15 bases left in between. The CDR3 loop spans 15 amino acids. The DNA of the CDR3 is TGTGCCAGTTCCCCAAGACAGCTAGCCAAAAACATTCAGTACTTC. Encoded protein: CASSPRQLAKNIQYF.

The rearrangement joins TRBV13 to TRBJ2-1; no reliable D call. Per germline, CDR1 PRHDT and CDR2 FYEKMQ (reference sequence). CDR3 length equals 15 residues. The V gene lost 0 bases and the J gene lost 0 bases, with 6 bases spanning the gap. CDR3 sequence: CASSLGLGSYNEQFF. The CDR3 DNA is TGTGCCAGCAGCTTAGGGTTGGGCTCCTACAATGAGCAGTTCTTC.

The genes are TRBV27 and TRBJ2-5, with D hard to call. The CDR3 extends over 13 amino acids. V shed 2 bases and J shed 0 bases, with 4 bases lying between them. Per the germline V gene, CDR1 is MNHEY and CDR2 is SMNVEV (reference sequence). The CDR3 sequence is CASSLAYQETQYF. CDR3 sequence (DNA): TGTGCCAGCAGTTTAGCCTACCAAGAGACCCAGTACTTC.

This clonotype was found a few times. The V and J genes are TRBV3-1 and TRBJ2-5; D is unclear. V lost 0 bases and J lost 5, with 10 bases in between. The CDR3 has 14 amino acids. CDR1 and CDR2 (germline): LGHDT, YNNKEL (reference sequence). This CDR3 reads CASSQDRGRETQYF. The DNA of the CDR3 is TGTGCCAGCAGCCAAGATAGAGGCCGGGAGACCCAGTACTTC.

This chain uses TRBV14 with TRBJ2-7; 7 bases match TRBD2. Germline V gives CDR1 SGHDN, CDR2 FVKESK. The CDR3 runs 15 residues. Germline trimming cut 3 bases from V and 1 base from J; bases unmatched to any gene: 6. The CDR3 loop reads CASSHGPGGSYEQYF. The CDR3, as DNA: TGTGCCAGCAGCCACGGGCCGGGGGGTTCCTACGAGCAGTACTTC.

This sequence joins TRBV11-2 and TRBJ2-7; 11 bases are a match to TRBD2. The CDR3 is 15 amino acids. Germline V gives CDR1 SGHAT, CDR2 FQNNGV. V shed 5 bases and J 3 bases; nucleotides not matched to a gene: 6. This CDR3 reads CASSLLAGEYYEQYF. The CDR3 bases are TGTGCCAGCAGCCTACTAGCGGGAGAGTACTACGAGCAGTACTTC.

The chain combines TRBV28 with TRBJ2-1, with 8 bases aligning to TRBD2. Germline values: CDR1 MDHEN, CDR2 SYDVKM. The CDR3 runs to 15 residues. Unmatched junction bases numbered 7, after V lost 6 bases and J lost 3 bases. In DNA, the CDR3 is TGTGCCAGCAGCCCACTAGCGGACCTCTACAATGAGCAGTTCTTC. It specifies CASSPLADLYNEQFF.

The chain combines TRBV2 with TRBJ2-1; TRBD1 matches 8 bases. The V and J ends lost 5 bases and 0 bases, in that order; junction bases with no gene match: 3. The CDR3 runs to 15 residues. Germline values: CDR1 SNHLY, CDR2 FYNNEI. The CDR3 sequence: CASSRTGSSYNEQFF. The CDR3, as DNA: TGTGCCAGCAGTAGGACAGGGAGCTCCTACAATGAGCAGTTCTTC.

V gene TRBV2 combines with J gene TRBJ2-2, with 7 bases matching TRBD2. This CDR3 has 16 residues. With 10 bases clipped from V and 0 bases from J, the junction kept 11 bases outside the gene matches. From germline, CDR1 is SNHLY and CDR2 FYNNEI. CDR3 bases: TGTGCCACCTCGACTAGCCCCCAAGCGAACACCGGGGAGCTGTTTTTT. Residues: CATSTSPQANTGELFF.

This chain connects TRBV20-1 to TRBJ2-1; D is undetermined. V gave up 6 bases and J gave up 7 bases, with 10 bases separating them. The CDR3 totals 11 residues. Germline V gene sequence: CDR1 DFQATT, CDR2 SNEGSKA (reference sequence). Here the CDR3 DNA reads TGCAGTGCCCAGGACCTGAATGAGCAGTTCTTC. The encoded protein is CSAQDLNEQFF.

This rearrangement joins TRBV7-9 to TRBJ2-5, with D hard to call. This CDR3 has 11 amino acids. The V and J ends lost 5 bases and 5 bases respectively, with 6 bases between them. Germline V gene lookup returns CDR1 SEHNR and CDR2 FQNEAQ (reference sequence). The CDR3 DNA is TGTGCCAGCAGCCCCGGGGAGACCCAGTACTTC. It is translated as CASSPGETQYF. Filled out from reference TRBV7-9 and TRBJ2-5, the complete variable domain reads DTGVSQNPRHKITKRGQNVTFRCDPISEHNRLYWYRQTLGQGPEFLTYFQNEAQLEKSRLLSDRFSAERPKGSFSTLEIQRTEQGDSAMYLCASSPGETQYFGPGTRLLVL.

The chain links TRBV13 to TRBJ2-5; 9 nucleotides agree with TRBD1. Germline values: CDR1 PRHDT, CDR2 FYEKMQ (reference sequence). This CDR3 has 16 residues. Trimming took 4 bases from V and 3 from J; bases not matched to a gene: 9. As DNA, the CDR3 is TGTGCCAGCAGCTCCGTGCCCGGGACAGGGAAAGAGACCCAGTACTTC. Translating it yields CASSSVPGTGKETQYF.

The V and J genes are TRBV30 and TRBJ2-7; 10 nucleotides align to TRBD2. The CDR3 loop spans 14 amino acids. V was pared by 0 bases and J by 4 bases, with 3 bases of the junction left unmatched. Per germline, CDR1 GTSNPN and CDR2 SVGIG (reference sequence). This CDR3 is CAWSVLAGSYEQYF. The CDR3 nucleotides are TGTGCCTGGAGTGTACTAGCGGGATCTTACGAGCAGTACTTC.

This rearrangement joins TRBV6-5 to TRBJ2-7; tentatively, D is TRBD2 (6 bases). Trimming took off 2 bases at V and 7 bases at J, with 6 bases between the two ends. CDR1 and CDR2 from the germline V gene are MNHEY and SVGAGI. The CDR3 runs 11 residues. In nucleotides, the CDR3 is TGTGCCAGCAGTTACGGGGGGGAGCAGTACTTC. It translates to CASSYGGEQYF.